These 6 T cell receptor beta chains came from one sample sequenced in a study of cytomegalovirus exposure and HLA in healthy donors (dated by TCRdb to the late 2010s). Libraries were built with the immunoSEQ multiplex PCR assay. For the multiplex PCR, a mixture combining 60 forward primers for TCR Vbeta segments and 13 reverse primers for TCR Jbeta segments was used. In TCRdb, the immuneACCESS table is reduced to in-frame sequences with V and J assigned. These tables do not hold every clone; where another copy was compared, an unresolved V gene accounts for under half, and the others remain unexplained. The sample table shows about 160,000 clones, and roughly 84% are seen once. The top ten clonotypes cover under 1.1% of the sample. Sequencing was performed on PBMCs. These receptors were taken from a man between 25 and 39 years old in good health and CMV-seronegative.

The rearrangement links TRBV5-5 to TRBJ2-7, with D maybe TRBD1 (5 bases). The CDR3 has 17 residues. V gave up 4 bases and J gave up 1 base, with 21 bases separating them. The germline V gene encodes CDR1 SGHKS and CDR2 YYEKEE (reference sequence). The chain's CDR3 is CASSPPAQGPSSYEQYF. For the CDR3, the DNA is TGTGCCAGCAGCCCACCCGCCCAGGGCCCGTCTTCCTACGAGCAGTACTTC.

CDR3 region: CASSLHSGNNEQFF. The CDR3 DNA sequence: TGTGCCAGCAGCTTACATTCAGGGAACAATGAGCAGTTCTTC. The chain recombines TRBV11-2 with TRBJ2-1, with a possible D match to TRBD1 (5 bases). Trimming shortened V by 2 bases and J by 5 bases, and 10 bases separated the two germline ends. Germline loops: CDR1 SGHAT, CDR2 FQNNGV. This CDR3 is 14 amino acids long.

The rearrangement uses TRBV29-1 and TRBJ2-3; 9 positions match TRBD2. The CDR3 contains 13 residues. With 5 bases clipped from V and 6 bases from J, the junction kept 6 bases outside the gene matches. The germline gives CDR1 SQVTM, CDR2 ANQGSEA. This CDR3 is CSVQAGGRDTQYF. The CDR3 coding sequence is TGCAGCGTTCAAGCGGGAGGTCGGGATACGCAGTATTTT.

The gene calls are TRBV6-1 and TRBJ2-5; tentative D call: TRBD1 (5 bases). The tail of the sequence fits TRBJ2-7 better, so the J call may be wrong. Germline V gives CDR1 MNHNS, CDR2 SASEGT. The CDR3 consists of 16 residues. CDR3 region: CASSQGIGQGLYEQYF. The CDR3 bases are TGTGCCAGCAGTCAAGGTATCGGCCAGGGCTTATACGAGCAGTACTTC.

The gene calls are TRBV14 and TRBJ1-1; the D gene is possibly TRBD1 (6 bases). V lost 4 bases to trimming and J lost 7 bases, with 13 bases between them. This CDR3 region has 13 residues. CDR1 SGHDN and CDR2 FVKESK come from the germline V gene. CDR3 sequence reads: CASSPSNRVEAFF. The CDR3 nucleotides read TGTGCCAGCAGCCCATCAAACAGGGTTGAAGCTTTCTTT. The full variable domain, with the rest looked up from reference TRBV14 and TRBJ1-1, is EAGVTQFPSHSVIEKGQTVTLRCDPISGHDNLYWYRRVMGKEIKFLLHFVKESKQDESGMPNNRFLAERTGGTYSTLKVQPAELEDSGVYFCASSPSNRVEAFFGQGTRLTVV.

The chain links TRBV6-5 to TRBJ2-1; a weak D match, TRBD2 (5 bases). The germline V and J ends were trimmed by 7 bases and 4 bases, with 14 bases remaining between them. The germline gives CDR1 MNHEY, CDR2 SVGAGI. This CDR3 has 14 amino acids. CDR3 region: CASKSGFAYNEQFF. In DNA, the CDR3 is TGTGCCAGCAAATCGGGGTTTGCGTACAATGAGCAGTTCTTC.